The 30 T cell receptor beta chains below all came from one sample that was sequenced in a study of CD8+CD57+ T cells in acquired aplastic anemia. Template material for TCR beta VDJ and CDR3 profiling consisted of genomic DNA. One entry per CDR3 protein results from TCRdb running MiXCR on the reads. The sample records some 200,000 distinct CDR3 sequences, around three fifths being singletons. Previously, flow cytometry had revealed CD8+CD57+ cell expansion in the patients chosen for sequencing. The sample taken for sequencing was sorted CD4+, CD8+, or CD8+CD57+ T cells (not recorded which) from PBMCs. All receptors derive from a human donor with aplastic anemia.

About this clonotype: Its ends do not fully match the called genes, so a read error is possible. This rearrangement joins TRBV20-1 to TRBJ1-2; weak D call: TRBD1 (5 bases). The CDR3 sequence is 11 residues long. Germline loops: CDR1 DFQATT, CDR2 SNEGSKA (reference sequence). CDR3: CSATGEYGYTF. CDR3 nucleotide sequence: TGCAGCGCTACGGGGGAATATGGCTACACCTTC.

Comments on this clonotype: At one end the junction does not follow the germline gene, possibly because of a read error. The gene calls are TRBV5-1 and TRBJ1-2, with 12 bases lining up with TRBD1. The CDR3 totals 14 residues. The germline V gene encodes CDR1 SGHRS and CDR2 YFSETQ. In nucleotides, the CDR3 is TGTGCCAGCAGCCCGGGACAGGGGGCTTATGGCTACACCTTC. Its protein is CASSPGQGAYGYTF.

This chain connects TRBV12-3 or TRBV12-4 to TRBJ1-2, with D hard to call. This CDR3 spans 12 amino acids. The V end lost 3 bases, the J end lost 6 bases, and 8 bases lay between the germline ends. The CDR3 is CASSLGVHGYTF. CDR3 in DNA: TGTGCCAGCAGTTTGGGAGTTCATGGCTACACCTTC.

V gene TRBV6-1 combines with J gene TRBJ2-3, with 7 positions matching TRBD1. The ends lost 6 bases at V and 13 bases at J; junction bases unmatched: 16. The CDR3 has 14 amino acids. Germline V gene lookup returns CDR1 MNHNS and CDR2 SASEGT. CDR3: CASRSLGLGGREYF. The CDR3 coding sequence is TGTGCCAGCAGAAGCCTCGGTCTAGGGGGCCGGGAGTATTTT.

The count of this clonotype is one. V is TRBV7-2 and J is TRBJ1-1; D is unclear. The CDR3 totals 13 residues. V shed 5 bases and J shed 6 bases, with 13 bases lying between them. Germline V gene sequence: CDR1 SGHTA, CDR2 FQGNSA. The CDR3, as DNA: TGTGCCAGCAGCCCCCTTCGCAACTCTGAAGCTTTCTTT. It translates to CASSPLRNSEAFF.

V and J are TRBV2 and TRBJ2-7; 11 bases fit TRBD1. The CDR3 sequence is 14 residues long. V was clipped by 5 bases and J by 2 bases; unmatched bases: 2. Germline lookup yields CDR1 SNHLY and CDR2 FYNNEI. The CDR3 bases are TGTGCCAGCAGTAGGGACAGGGGGACCTACGAGCAGTACTTC. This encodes CASSRDRGTYEQYF.

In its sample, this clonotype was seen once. This chain's CDR3 is CASSSYLTSGSSNEQFF. As DNA, the CDR3 is TGTGCCAGCAGCTCCTATTTGACTAGCGGGAGTAGCAATGAGCAGTTCTTC. This chain uses TRBV7-2 with TRBJ2-1; 12 bases align to TRBD2. This CDR3 has 17 amino acids. Germline V lookup: CDR1 SGHTA, CDR2 FQGNSA. Germline trimming cut 4 bases from V and 6 bases from J; bases unmatched to any gene: 10.

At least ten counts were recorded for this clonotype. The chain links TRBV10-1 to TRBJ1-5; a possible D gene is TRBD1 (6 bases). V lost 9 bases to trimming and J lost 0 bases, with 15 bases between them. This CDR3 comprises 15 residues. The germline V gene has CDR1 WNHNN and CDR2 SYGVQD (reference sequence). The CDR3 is CASRRDTYSNQPQHF. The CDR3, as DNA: TGCGCCAGTCGGCGGGACACCTATAGCAATCAGCCCCAGCATTTT.

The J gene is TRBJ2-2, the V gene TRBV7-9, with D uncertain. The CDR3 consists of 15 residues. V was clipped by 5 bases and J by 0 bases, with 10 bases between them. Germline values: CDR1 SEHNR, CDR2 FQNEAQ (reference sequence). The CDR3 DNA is TGTGCCAGCAGCCGTTGGCTTCCGAACACCGGGGAGCTGTTTTTT. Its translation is CASSRWLPNTGELFF.

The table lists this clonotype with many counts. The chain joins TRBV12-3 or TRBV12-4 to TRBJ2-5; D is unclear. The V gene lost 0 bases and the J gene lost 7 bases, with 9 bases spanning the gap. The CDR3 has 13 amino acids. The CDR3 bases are TGTGCCAGCAGTTTAGCAAGTACGGGGACCCAGTACTTC. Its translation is CASSLASTGTQYF.

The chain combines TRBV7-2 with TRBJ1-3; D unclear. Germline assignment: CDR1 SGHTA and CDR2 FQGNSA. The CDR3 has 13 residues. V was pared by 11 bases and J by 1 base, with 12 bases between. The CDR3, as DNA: TGTGCCTCAGAAAGCGGTTCTGGAAACACCATATATTTT. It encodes CASESGSGNTIYF.

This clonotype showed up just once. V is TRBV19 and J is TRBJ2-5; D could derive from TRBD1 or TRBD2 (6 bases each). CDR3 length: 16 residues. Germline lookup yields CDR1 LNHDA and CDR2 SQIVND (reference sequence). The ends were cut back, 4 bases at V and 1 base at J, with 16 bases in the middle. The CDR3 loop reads CASSTTGRSPQETQYF. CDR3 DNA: TGTGCCAGTAGTACCACAGGGAGGTCCCCCCAAGAGACCCAGTACTTC.

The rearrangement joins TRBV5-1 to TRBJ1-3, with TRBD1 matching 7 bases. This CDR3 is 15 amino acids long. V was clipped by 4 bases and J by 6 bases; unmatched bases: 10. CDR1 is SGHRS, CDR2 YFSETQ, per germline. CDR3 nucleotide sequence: TGCGCCAGCAGCCTCACAGGGGAAGCCGCAAACACCATATATTTT. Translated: CASSLTGEAANTIYF.

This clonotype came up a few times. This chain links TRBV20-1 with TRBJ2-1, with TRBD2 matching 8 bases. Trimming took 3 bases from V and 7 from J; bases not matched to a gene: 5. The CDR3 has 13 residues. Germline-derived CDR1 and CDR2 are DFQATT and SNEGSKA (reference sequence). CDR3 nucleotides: TGCAGTGCTAGTGGGGCGGGAGGAAATGAGCAGTTCTTC. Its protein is CSASGAGGNEQFF.

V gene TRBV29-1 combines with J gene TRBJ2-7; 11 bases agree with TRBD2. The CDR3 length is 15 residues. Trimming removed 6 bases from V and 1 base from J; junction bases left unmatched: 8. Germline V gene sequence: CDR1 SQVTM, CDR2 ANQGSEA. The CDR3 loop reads CSVLKLAGVSYEQYF. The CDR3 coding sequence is TGCAGCGTGCTTAAACTAGCGGGAGTATCCTACGAGCAGTACTTC.

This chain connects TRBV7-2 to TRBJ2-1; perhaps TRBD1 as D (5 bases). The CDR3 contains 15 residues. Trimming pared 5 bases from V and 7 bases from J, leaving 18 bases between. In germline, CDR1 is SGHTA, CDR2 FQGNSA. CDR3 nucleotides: TGTGCCAGCAGCGAGAGCAGGGTTCTGAGGAATGAGCAGTTCTTC. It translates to CASSESRVLRNEQFF.

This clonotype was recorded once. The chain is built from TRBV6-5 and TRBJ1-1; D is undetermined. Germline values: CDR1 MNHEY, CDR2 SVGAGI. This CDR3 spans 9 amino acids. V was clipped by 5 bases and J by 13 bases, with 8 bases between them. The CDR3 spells CASSPRGFF. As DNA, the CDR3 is TGTGCCAGCAGTCCCCGGGGTTTCTTT.

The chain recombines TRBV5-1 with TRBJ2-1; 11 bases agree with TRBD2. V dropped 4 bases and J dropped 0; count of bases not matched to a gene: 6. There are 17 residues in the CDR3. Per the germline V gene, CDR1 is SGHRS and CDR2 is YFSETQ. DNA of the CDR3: TGCGCCAGCAGCATAGCGGGAGGGATCTACTCCTACAATGAGCAGTTCTTC. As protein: CASSIAGGIYSYNEQFF.

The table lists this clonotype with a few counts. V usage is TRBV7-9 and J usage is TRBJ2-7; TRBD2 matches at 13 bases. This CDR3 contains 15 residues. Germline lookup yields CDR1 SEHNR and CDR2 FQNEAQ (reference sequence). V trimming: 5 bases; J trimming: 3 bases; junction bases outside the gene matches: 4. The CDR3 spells CASSPRTSGSYEQYF. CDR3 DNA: TGTGCCAGCAGCCCACGGACTAGCGGGAGCTACGAGCAGTACTTC.

The CDR3 loop is CASSGPLTHNEQFF. As DNA, the CDR3 is TGTGCCAGCAGCGGACCTCTGACACACAATGAGCAGTTCTTC. The V and J genes are TRBV9 and TRBJ2-1, with D uncertain. The CDR3 runs to 14 residues. Trimming took off 3 bases at V and 5 bases at J, with 12 bases between the two ends. Germline lookup yields CDR1 SGDLS and CDR2 YYNGEE. Full variable domain (rest looked up from reference TRBV9 and TRBJ2-1): DSGVTQTPKHLITATGQRVTLRCSPRSGDLSVYWYQQSLDQGLQFLIQYYNGEERAKGNILERFSAQQFPDLHSELNLSSLELGDSALYFCASSGPLTHNEQFFGPGTRLTVL.

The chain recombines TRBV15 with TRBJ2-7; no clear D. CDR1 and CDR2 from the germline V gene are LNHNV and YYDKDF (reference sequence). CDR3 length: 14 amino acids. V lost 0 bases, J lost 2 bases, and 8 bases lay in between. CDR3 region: CATSRDVGAYEQYF. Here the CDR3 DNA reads TGTGCCACCAGCAGAGATGTAGGAGCCTACGAGCAGTACTTC.

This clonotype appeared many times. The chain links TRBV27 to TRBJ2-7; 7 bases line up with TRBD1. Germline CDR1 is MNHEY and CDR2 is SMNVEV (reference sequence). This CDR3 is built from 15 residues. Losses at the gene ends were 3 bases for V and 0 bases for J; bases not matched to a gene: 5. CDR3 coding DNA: TGTGCCAGCAGTTTTTCACAGGGGCACTCCTACGAGCAGTACTTC. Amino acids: CASSFSQGHSYEQYF.

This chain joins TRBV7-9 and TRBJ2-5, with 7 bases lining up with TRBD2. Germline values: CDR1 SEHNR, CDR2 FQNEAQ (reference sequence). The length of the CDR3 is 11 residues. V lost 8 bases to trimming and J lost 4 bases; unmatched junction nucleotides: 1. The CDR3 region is CASAGAETQYF. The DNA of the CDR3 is TGTGCCAGCGCGGGAGCAGAGACCCAGTACTTC.

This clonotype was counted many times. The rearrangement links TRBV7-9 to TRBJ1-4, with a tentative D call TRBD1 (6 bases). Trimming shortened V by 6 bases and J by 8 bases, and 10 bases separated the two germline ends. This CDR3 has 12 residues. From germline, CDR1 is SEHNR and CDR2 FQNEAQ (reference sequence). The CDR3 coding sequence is TGTGCCAGCAGGGAGGGGGAAGAAAAACTGTTTTTT. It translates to CASREGEEKLFF.

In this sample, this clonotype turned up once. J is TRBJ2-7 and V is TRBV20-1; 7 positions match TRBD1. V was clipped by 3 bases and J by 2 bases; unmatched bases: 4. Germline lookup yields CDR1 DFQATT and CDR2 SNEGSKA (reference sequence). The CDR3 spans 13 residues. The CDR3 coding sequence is TGCAGTGCTAGGGACAGGAGAACCTACGAGCAGTACTTC. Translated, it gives CSARDRRTYEQYF.

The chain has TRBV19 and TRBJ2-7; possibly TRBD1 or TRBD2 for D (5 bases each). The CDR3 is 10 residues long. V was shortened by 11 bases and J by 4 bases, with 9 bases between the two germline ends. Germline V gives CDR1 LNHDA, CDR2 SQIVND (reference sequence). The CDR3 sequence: CAGTLYEQYF. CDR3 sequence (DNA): TGTGCCGGGACGCTTTACGAGCAGTACTTC.

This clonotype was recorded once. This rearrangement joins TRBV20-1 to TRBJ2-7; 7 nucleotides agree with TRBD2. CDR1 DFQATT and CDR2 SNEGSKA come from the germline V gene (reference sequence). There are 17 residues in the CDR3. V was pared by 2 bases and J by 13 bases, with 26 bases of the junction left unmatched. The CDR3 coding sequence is TGCAGTGCTAGACCCCTTGGACTAGTCGAGGGAGGAAACATTCATTACTTC. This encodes CSARPLGLVEGGNIHYF.

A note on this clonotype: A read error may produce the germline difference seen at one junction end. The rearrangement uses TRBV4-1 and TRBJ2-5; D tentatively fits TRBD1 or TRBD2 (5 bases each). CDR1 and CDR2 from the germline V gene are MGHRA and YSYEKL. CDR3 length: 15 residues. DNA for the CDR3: TGTGCCAGCAGCCAAGATCAGGCTAGCACAGGAACCCAGTACTTC. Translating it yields CASSQDQASTGTQYF.

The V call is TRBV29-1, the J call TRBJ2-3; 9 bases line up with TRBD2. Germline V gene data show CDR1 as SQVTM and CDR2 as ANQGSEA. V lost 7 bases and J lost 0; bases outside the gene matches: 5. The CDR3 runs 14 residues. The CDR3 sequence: CSAATSGSTDTQYF. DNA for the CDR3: TGCAGCGCTGCGACTAGCGGCAGCACAGATACGCAGTATTTT.

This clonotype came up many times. CDR3 bases: TGTGCCAGCACCGAGGGGGCAGGCCTATACTTC. Its protein is CASTEGAGLYF. V gene TRBV2 combines with J gene TRBJ2-5; 7 positions agree with TRBD1. Germline assignment: CDR1 SNHLY and CDR2 FYNNEI. The V segment lost 7 bases and the J segment 14 bases; nucleotides outside the gene matches: 10. The CDR3 loop spans 11 amino acids.